This T cell receptor (beta chain) was sequenced for a study of identifying expanded T cells in peripheral blood. Study conclusions and caveats: Over two and four weeks, about 16 and 19 clones changed, versus roughly 1.1 between replicates. Roughly 2-week clone count variance significantly increased as total template count grew.

In the case of this clone: Its antigen remains unidentified.

Healthy donors had no documented immune events, such as infections, while sampled. Produced via immunoSEQ multiplex PCR; TCRdb's table is partial and in-frame only. The sample lists 100,000 to 150,000 clones; about 80% were seen once. The CDR3 is 15 amino acids. Losses at the gene ends were 5 bases for V and 2 bases for J; bases not matched to a gene: 6. Germline CDR1 reads SSHAT; CDR2 reads FNYEAQ (reference sequence). The TCR sequence derives from a person aged 18 to 75 in good health. Sequences were obtained from blood. V and J are TRBV7-7 and TRBJ2-3; the match to TRBD1 covers 8 bases. CDR3 DNA sequence: TGTGCCAGCAGCAAAGGGACAGGAATCACAGATACGCAGTATTTT. It specifies CASSKGTGITDTQYF.